This TCR beta chain originates from a study of cytotoxic CD8 clonotypes in ibrutinib-treated CLL. Measured with immunoSEQ multiplex PCR; TCRdb has only the in-frame clones, and not every one. Among around 41,000 clones, 70% were seen once, and the ten largest hold around 10%. The CDR3 extends over 14 amino acids. CDR1 and CDR2 (germline): LNHNV, YYDKDF (reference sequence). Trimming removed 1 base at V and 2 bases at J, with 8 bases between. The source material was PBMCs, sampled at disease progression, from a patient treated with ibrutinib. The receptor was isolated from a human donor with chronic lymphocytic leukemia. J is TRBJ2-5 and V is TRBV15, with D perhaps matching TRBD2 (5 bases). The CDR3 sequence is CATSRGTLQETQYF. The CDR3 DNA follows: TGTGCCACCAGCAGAGGGACTTTACAAGAGACCCAGTACTTC.